This TCR beta chain was sequenced in a study of vaccination and CD4 T cells after COVID-19. Oncomine TCR Beta short-read sequencing was applied to DNA from cultured CD4+ T cells. Each CDR3 protein gets one entry after TCRdb re-called the PCR reads with MiXCR. This sample has 17,000 or so distinct CDR3 sequences, with around 55% found just once. Described treatment: roughly 10-day PBMC culture with coronavirus spike peptide pools or control peptides (ViraFEST assay). TCRs were sequenced by ViraFEST after antigen-specific T cells had been expanded with peptide pools. In regard to this clonotype: Its antigen is still unknown.

The ends were cut back, 4 bases at V and 6 bases at J, with 12 bases in the middle. Germline V gene data show CDR1 as ENHRY and CDR2 as SYGVKD. This CDR3 comprises 13 residues. General study results and limits: Relatively small numbers of convalescent patients were studied, with no early post-infection timepoints included.

This chain uses TRBV10-3 with TRBJ1-2; the D gene is possibly TRBD1 (6 bases). The clonotype originates from a human donor who had recovered from COVID-19. Sequencing was carried out using CD4+ T cells from blood, cultured in vitro. CDR3 sequence: CAISAGEGDGYTF. CDR3 DNA: TGTGCCATCAGTGCAGGCGAGGGGGATGGCTACACCTTC.